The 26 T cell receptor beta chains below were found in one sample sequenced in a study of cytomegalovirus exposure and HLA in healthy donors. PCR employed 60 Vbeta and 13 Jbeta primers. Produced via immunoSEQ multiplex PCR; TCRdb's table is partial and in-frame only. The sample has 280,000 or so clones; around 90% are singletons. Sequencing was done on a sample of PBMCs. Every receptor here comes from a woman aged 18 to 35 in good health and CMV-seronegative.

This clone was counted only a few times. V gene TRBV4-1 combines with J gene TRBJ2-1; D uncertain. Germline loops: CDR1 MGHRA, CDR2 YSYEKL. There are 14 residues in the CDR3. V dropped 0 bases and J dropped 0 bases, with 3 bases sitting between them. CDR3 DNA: TGCGCCAGCAGCCAAGAACACTCCTACAATGAGCAGTTCTTC. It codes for CASSQEHSYNEQFF.

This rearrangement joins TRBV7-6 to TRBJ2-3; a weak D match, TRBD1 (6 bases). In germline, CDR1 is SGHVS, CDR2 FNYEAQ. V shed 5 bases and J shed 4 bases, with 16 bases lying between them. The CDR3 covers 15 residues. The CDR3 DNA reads TGTGCCAGCAGCCCCCCAGGGGCCCGGCCAGATACGCAGTATTTT. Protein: CASSPPGARPDTQYF. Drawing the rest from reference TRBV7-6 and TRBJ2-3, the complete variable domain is GAGVSQSPRYKVTKRGQDVALRCDPISGHVSLYWYRQALGQGPEFLTYFNYEAQQDKSGLPNDRFSAERPEGSISTLTIQRTEQRDSAMYRCASSPPGARPDTQYFGPGTRLTVL.

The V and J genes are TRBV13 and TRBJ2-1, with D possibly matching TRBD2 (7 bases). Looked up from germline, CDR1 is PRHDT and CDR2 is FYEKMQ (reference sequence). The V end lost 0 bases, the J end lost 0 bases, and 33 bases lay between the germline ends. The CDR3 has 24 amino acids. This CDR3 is CASSLGGGTNTNLGLDSSYNEQFF. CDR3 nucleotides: TGTGCCAGCAGCTTAGGGGGCGGGACAAATACGAACCTAGGACTAGATAGCTCCTACAATGAGCAGTTCTTC.

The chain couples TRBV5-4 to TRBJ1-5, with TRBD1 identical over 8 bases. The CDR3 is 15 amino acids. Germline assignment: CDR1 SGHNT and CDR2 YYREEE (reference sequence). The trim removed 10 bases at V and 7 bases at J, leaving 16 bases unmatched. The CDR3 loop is CACVSGTGITQPQHF. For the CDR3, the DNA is TGTGCCTGCGTCTCGGGGACAGGCATCACCCAGCCCCAGCATTTT.

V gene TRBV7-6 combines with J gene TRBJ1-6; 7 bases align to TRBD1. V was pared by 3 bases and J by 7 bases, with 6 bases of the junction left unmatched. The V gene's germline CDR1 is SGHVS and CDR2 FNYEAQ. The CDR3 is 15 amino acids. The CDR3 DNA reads TGTGCCAGCAGCTTGGGTACAGGGGCCAATTCACCCCTCCACTTT. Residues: CASSLGTGANSPLHF.

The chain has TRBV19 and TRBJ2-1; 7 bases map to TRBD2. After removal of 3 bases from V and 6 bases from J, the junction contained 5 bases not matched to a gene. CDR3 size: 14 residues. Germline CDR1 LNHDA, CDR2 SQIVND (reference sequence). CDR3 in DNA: TGTGCCAGTAGTATCCAGCGGGGAGGCAATGAGCAGTTCTTC. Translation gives CASSIQRGGNEQFF.

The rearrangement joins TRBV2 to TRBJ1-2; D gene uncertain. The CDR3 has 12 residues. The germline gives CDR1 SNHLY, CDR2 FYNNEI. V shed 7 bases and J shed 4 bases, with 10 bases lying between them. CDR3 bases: TGTGCCAGCATGGAGGGTTCCTATGGCTACACCTTC. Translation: CASMEGSYGYTF.

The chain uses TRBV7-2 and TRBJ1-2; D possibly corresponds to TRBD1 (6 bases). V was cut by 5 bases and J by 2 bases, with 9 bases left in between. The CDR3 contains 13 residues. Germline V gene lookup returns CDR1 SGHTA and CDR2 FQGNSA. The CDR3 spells CASSPDRNYGYTF. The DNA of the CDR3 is TGTGCCAGCAGCCCAGACAGGAACTATGGCTACACCTTC.

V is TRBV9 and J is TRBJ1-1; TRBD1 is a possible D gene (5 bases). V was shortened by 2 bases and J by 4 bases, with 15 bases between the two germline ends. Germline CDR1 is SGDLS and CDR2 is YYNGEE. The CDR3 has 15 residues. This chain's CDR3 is CASSVGPGRGTEAFF. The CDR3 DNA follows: TGTGCCAGCAGCGTGGGGCCCGGGAGGGGCACTGAAGCTTTCTTT. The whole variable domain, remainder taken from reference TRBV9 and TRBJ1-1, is DSGVTQTPKHLITATGQRVTLRCSPRSGDLSVYWYQQSLDQGLQFLIQYYNGEERAKGNILERFSAQQFPDLHSELNLSSLELGDSALYFCASSVGPGRGTEAFFGQGTRLTVV.

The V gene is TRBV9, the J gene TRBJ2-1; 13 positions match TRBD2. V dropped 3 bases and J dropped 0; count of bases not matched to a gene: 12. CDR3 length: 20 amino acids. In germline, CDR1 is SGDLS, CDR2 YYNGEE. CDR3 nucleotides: TGTGCCAGCAGCGCATTACTGACTAGCGGGGGGCCTAGCTCCTACAATGAGCAGTTCTTC. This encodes CASSALLTSGGPSSYNEQFF.

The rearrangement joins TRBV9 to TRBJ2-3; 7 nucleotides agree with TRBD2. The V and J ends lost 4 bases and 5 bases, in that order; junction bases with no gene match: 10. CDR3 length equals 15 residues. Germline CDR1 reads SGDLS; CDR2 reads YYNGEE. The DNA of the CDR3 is TGTGCCAGCAGCCCCGGAGGAGGCGGGGGAGATACGCAGTATTTT. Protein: CASSPGGGGGDTQYF.

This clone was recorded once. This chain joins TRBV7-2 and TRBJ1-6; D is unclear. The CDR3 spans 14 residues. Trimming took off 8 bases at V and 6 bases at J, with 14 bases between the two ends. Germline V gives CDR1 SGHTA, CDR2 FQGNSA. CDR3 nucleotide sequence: TGTGCCAGCGCGCGGCCCATAAGTAATTCACCCCTCCACTTT. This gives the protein CASARPISNSPLHF.

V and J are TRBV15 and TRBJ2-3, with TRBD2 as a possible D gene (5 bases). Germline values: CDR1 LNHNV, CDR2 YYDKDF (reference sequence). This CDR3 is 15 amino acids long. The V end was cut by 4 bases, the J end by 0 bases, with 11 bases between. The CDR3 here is CATSTGETSTDTQYF. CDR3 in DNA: TGTGCCACCAGCACCGGGGAAACTAGCACAGATACGCAGTATTTT.

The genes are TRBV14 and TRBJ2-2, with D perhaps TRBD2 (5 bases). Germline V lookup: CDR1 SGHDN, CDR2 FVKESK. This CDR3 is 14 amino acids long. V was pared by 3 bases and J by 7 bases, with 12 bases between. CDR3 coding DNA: TGTGCCAGCAGCCAGGGTCGGGGTATCGGGGAGCTGTTTTTT. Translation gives CASSQGRGIGELFF.

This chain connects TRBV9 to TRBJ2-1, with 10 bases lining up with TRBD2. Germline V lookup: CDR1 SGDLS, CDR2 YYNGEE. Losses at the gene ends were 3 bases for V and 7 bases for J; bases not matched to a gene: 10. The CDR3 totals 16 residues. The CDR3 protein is CASSGRLAGGLNEQFF. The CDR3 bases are TGTGCCAGCAGCGGGCGATTAGCGGGGGGATTGAATGAGCAGTTCTTC.

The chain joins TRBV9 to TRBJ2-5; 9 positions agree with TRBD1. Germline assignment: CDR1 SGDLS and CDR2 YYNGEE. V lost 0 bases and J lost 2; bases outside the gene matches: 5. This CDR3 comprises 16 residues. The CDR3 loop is CASSVGDRVIQETQYF. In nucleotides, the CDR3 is TGTGCCAGCAGCGTAGGGGACAGGGTGATACAAGAGACCCAGTACTTC.

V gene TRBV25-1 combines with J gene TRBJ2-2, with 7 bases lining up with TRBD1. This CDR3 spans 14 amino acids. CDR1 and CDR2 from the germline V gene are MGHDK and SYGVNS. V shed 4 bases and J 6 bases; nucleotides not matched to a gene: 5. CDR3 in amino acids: CASSGQGRAGELFF. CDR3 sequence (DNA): TGTGCCAGCAGTGGACAGGGAAGGGCCGGGGAGCTGTTTTTT.

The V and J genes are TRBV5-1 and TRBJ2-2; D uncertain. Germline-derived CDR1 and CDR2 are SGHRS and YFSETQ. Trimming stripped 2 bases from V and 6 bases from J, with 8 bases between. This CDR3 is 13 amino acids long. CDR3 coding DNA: TGCGCCAGCAGCTTTATCCCCGCCGGGGAGCTGTTTTTT. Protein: CASSFIPAGELFF.

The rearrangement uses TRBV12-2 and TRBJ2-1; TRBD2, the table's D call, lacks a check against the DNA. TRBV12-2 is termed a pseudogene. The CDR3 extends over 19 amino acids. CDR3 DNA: TGTGCAAGTCGCTTAGCATACCGGACTAGTTTAAGCTCCTACAATGAGCAGTTCTTC. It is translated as CASRLAYRTSLSSYNEQFF.

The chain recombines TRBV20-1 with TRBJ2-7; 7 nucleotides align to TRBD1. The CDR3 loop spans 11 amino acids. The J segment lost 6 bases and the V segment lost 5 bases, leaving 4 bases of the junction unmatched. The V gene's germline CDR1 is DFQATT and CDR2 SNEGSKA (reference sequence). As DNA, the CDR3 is TGCAGTGCTCCAACAGGGGTCGAGCAGTACTTC. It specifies CSAPTGVEQYF.

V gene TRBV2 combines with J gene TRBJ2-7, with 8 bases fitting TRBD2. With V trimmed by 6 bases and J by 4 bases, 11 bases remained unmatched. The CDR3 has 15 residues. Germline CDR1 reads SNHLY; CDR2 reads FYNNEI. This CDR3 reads CASRREGGGKYEQYF. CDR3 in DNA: TGTGCCAGCAGAAGAGAGGGCGGGGGGAAGTACGAGCAGTACTTC.

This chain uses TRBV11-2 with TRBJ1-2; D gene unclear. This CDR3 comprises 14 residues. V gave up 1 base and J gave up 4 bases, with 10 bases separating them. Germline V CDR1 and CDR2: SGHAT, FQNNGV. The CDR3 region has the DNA TGTGCCAGCAGCTTAGGGAACAGTTTCTATGGCTACACCTTC. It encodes CASSLGNSFYGYTF.

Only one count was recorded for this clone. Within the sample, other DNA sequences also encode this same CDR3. DNA for the CDR3: TGCGCCAGCAGCTCTGGACAGGGTAATGAAAAACTGTTTTTT. Translation gives CASSSGQGNEKLFF. The gene calls are TRBV5-1 and TRBJ1-4, with 8 bases aligning to TRBD1. This CDR3 has 14 amino acids. Unmatched junction bases numbered 2, after V lost 3 bases and J lost 4 bases. Germline values: CDR1 SGHRS, CDR2 YFSETQ.

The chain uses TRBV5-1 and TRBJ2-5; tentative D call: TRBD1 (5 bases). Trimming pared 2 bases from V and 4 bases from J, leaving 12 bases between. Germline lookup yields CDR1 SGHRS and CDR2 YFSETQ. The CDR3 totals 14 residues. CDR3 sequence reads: CASSFRQGTETQYF. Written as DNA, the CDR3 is TGCGCCAGCAGCTTTAGGCAGGGAACAGAGACCCAGTACTTC.

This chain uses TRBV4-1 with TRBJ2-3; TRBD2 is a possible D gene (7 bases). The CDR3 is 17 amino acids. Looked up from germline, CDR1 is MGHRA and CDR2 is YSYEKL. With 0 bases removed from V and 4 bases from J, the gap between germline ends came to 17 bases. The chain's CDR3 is CASSQDSSGGPSDTQYF. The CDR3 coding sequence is TGCGCCAGCAGCCAAGACTCTTCCGGGGGGCCGTCAGATACGCAGTATTTT.

DNA for the CDR3: TGTGCCAGCAGCGTATTAGGCGGGGGGTCGGAGACCCAGTACTTC. Encoded protein: CASSVLGGGSETQYF. This sequence joins TRBV9 and TRBJ2-5; 8 bases match TRBD2. With 1 base clipped from V and 5 bases from J, the junction kept 7 bases outside the gene matches. The germline gives CDR1 SGDLS, CDR2 YYNGEE. The CDR3 consists of 15 residues. The whole variable domain, remainder taken from reference TRBV9 and TRBJ2-5, is DSGVTQTPKHLITATGQRVTLRCSPRSGDLSVYWYQQSLDQGLQFLIQYYNGEERAKGNILERFSAQQFPDLHSELNLSSLELGDSALYFCASSVLGGGSETQYFGPGTRLLVL.